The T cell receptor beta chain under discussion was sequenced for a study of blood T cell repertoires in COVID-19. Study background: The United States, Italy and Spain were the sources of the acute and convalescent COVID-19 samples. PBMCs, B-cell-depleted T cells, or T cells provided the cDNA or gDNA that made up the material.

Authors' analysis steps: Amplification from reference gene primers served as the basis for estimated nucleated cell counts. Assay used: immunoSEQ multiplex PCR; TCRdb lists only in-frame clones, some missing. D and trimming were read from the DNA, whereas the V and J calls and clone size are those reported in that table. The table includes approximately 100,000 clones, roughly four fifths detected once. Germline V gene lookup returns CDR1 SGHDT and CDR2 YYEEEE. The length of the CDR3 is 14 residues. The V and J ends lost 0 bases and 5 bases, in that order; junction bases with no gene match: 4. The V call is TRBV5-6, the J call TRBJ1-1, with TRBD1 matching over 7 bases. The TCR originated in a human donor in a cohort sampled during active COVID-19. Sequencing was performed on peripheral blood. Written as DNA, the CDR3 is TGTGCCAGCAGCTTGGGACAGGGTGTGACTGAAGCTTTCTTT. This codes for CASSLGQGVTEAFF.